This T cell receptor (beta chain) was captured in a study of blood T cell repertoires in COVID-19. Per germline, CDR1 WNHNN and CDR2 SYGVQD (reference sequence). V was cut by 4 bases and J by 7 bases, with 11 bases left in between. The CDR3 has 14 amino acids. Authors' analysis steps: Estimation of nucleated cell counts relied on the amplification of reference gene primers. Data came from immunoSEQ multiplex PCR; TCRdb stores just in-frame clones and leaves some out. V, J and clone size reflect that table, while D and trimming were determined from the DNA. The sample includes roughly 280,000 clones, more than 70% of them seen just once.

Material for sequencing was peripheral blood. The receptor's source is a woman in her twenties or thirties with COVID-19, enrolled during active disease. The chain uses TRBV10-1 and TRBJ1-6; D gene uncertain. The CDR3, as DNA: TGCGCCAGCAGTGTTCAGCCGGGGAATTCACCCCTCCACTTT. Translating it yields CASSVQPGNSPLHF.